Detailed here is one TCR beta chain. Its antigen is undetermined. The entry originates in a study of cytomegalovirus exposure and HLA in healthy donors. Whole-study findings and limits: Cytomegalovirus association was assigned to around 150 TCR beta chains.

PCR amplification relied on 60 Vbeta primers (plus 13 Jbeta primers). Repertoires were generated with immunoSEQ multiplex PCR, while TCRdb's copy carries only in-frame clones and drops some. Counted here are roughly 240,000 clones, approximately 85% occurring once; the ten biggest clones make up 0.24%. Trimming stripped 4 bases from V and 0 bases from J, with 7 bases between. CDR3 size: 14 residues. The V gene's germline CDR1 is MGHDK and CDR2 SYGVNS. The receptor's source is a girl aged 2-10 years in good health and CMV-seronegative. Material: PBMCs. This sequence joins TRBV25-1 and TRBJ1-5; D gene uncertain. The CDR3 region has the DNA TGTGCCAGCAGTGCGAGGAATAGCAATCAGCCCCAGCATTTT. Its translation: CASSARNSNQPQHF.